This TCR beta chain was obtained from a study of T-cell memory formation after mild COVID-19. Study conclusions and caveats: Researchers report contracting CD4+ clones mostly in CM and EM, with CD8+ clones in EMRA.

TCRdb reprocessed the 5' RACE reads with MiXCR, giving one entry per CDR3 protein. The profile covers some 130,000 distinct CDR3 sequences, with about 6% appearing a single time and under 2.5% taken by the ten largest. At least ten counts were recorded for this clonotype. Its specificity is unknown. Trimming took 4 bases from V and 0 from J, leaving 15 bases between them. This CDR3 is built from 15 residues. Germline values: CDR1 SQVTM, CDR2 ANQGSEA. The sequencing sample was made of PBMCs or a T cell subset sorted from them (not recorded which). This rearrangement joins TRBV29-1 to TRBJ1-1, with D perhaps TRBD1 (5 bases). This receptor was identified in an adult woman who had mild COVID-19 (a few samples of this study predate the infection). Cell type and time point are not known. This CDR3 is CSVGRQGPMNTEAFF. CDR3 coding DNA: TGCAGCGTTGGCCGGCAGGGACCTATGAACACTGAAGCTTTCTTT. Filled out from reference TRBV29-1 and TRBJ1-1, the complete variable domain reads SAVISQKPSRDICQRGTSLTIQCQVDSQVTMMFWYRQQPGQSLTLIATANQGSEATYESGFVIDKFPISRPNLTFSTLTVSNMSPEDSSIYLCSVGRQGPMNTEAFFGQGTRLTVV.